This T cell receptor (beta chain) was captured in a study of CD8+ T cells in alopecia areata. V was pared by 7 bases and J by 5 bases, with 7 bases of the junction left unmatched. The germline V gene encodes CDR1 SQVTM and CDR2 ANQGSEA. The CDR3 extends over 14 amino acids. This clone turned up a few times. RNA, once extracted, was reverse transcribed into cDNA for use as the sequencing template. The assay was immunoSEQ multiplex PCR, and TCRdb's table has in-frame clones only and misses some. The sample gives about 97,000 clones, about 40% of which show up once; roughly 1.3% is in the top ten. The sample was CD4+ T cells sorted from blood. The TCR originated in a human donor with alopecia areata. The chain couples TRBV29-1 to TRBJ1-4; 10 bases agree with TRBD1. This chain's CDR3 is CSGKPGQGNEKLFF. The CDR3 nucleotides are TGCAGCGGGAAGCCGGGACAGGGGAATGAAAAACTGTTTTTT.